The rows below give T cell receptor beta chains drawn from one sample of a study of blood T cell repertoires in COVID-19. Sequencing was performed with immunoSEQ multiplex PCR; in TCRdb, only in-frame clones are kept and a portion is missing. The data show nearly 110,000 clones, 89% seen once. The sample taken for sequencing was peripheral blood. The receptors were sampled from a man aged 40-50 years with active or convalescent COVID-19. CDR3s include the opening cysteine and the closing phenylalanine or tryptophan. The order of the fields is CDR3 DNA, CDR3 protein, J gene, clone size, D gene, V gene. The D gene is left open where the match is weak. Size tells how often a clone was seen (once, few, many) or the class of an expanded clone, and some rows leave it out.

DNA: TGCGCCAGCAGCCAAGATGGGGACATGAACACTGAAGCTTTCTTT; CDR3: CASSQDGDMNTEAFF; J: TRBJ1-1; size: -; D: -; V: TRBV4-1
DNA: TGTGCCAGCAGCTCCGTTCTCGACAGGGGGGATGGCTACACCTTC; CDR3: CASSSVLDRGDGYTF; J: TRBJ1-2; size: -; D: TRBD1; V: TRBV7-9
DNA: TGTGCCAGCAGTCAGTCCCCGCTCTACGAGCAGTACTTC; CDR3: CASSQSPLYEQYF; J: TRBJ2-7; size: once; D: -; V: TRBV27
DNA: TGTGCCAGCAGCATATACGGCGGGACAGGGCCGAGGGAGCAGTACTTC; CDR3: CASSIYGGTGPREQYF; J: TRBJ2-7; size: -; D: TRBD1; V: TRBV3-1/TRBV3-2
DNA: TGTGCCAGCAGCTCATTGGGGGACAGGGGAGACGGCTACACCTTC; CDR3: CASSSLGDRGDGYTF; J: TRBJ1-2; size: -; D: TRBD1; V: TRBV7-9
DNA: TGTGCCAGCAGCTTATCAGGGAACGAGCAGTACTTC; CDR3: CASSLSGNEQYF; J: TRBJ2-7; size: few; D: -; V: TRBV7-9
DNA: TGTGCCAGCAGGGTCTGGAGGAACTCTGGAAACACCATATATTTT; CDR3: CASRVWRNSGNTIYF; J: TRBJ1-3; size: -; D: -; V: TRBV5-6
DNA: TGTGCCAGCAGTTACAAGGCCCCAGGGGCTAACACTGAAGCTTTCTTT; CDR3: CASSYKAPGANTEAFF; J: TRBJ1-1; size: -; D: -; V: TRBV6-6
DNA: TGTGCCAGCAGGACCCCGGGGACTAGCGGGAGGCAAGAGACCCAGTACTTC; CDR3: CASRTPGTSGRQETQYF; J: TRBJ2-5; size: -; D: TRBD2; V: TRBV28
DNA: TGTGCCACCAGTTCCGGACAGGGGAAGCCAAATGAGCAGTTCTTC; CDR3: CATSSGQGKPNEQFF; J: TRBJ2-1; size: few; D: TRBD1; V: TRBV24-1
DNA: TGTGCCAGCAGTGACCGGGGTAATTCACCCCTCCACTTT; CDR3: CASSDRGNSPLHF; J: TRBJ1-6; size: few; D: -; V: TRBV6-4
DNA: TGCGCCAGCAGATCGGCCCTAGCGACATACGAGCAGTACTTC; CDR3: CASRSALATYEQYF; J: TRBJ2-7; size: -; D: -; V: TRBV5-1
DNA: TGCAGCGTGGGACAGGGGGACTCTGAAGCTTTCTTT; CDR3: CSVGQGDSEAFF; J: TRBJ1-1; size: once; D: TRBD1; V: TRBV29-1
DNA: TGCGCCAGCAGCCAAGCGGCTAGCGGGGTCTACAATGAGCAGTTCTTC; CDR3: CASSQAASGVYNEQFF; J: TRBJ2-1; size: -; D: TRBD2; V: TRBV4-3
DNA: TGTGCCAGCAGGGCGACAGGGGCGGTCGAAGCTTTCTTT; CDR3: CASRATGAVEAFF; J: TRBJ1-1; size: -; D: TRBD1; V: TRBV2
DNA: TGCGCCAGCAGCTTGAAGCCTACACAGGGGACTCCCTACGAGCAGTACTTC; CDR3: CASSLKPTQGTPYEQYF; J: TRBJ2-7; size: -; D: -; V: TRBV5-1
DNA: TGCGCCAGCAGCCAGGCCTTGACTAGCGGGGTCCGGGGAAGCACAGATACGCAGTATTTT; CDR3: CASSQALTSGVRGSTDTQYF; J: TRBJ2-3; size: -; D: TRBD2; V: TRBV4-1
DNA: TGTGCCAGCAGCCAAGGGACAGGGCTCTCCGATGGCTACACCTTC; CDR3: CASSQGTGLSDGYTF; J: TRBJ1-2; size: -; D: TRBD1; V: TRBV3-1/TRBV3-2
DNA: TGTGCCAGCAGCTTAAACCGCGGTCCAACCTACGAGCAGTACTTC; CDR3: CASSLNRGPTYEQYF; J: TRBJ2-7; size: -; D: -; V: TRBV11-3
DNA: TGCGCCAGCAGCTTGGGGACAGGGATGGCCTACGAGCAGTACTTC; CDR3: CASSLGTGMAYEQYF; J: TRBJ2-7; size: -; D: TRBD1; V: TRBV5-1
DNA: TGCGCCAGCCGACTAGCGGGAGCCAAAAACATTCAGTACTTC; CDR3: CASRLAGAKNIQYF; J: TRBJ2-4; size: -; D: TRBD2; V: TRBV5-1
DNA: TGTGCCAGCAGCTTTCGTTCCGGGGGAGATGGAGAGCAGTTCTTC; CDR3: CASSFRSGGDGEQFF; J: TRBJ2-1; size: -; D: -; V: TRBV11-2
DNA: TGTGCCAGCAGTGAAGGAGTGGGAGCGGGAGGGCTCGAGCAGTACTTC; CDR3: CASSEGVGAGGLEQYF; J: TRBJ2-7; size: few; D: TRBD2; V: TRBV2
DNA: TGTGCCAGCTCGCAAACCCTAGCGGGAGGATACAATGAGCAGTTCTTC; CDR3: CASSQTLAGGYNEQFF; J: TRBJ2-1; size: once; D: TRBD2; V: TRBV18
DNA: TGTGCCAGCAGCACGACAGGGCGATTCACCTATAATTCACCCCTCCACTTT; CDR3: CASSTTGRFTYNSPLHF; J: TRBJ1-6; size: -; D: TRBD1; V: TRBV5-5
DNA: TGTGCCAGCAAAGGGGTGACAGGGAGTTCCTACGAGCAGTACTTC; CDR3: CASKGVTGSSYEQYF; J: TRBJ2-7; size: -; D: TRBD1; V: TRBV6-5
DNA: TGTGCCAGCAGTGACGGGACTAGCGGGGGCAATGAGCAGTTCTTC; CDR3: CASSDGTSGGNEQFF; J: TRBJ2-1; size: -; D: TRBD2; V: TRBV6-4
DNA: TGTGCCAGCAGCCTTCAGGCGGGGCTAGAGACCCAGTACTTC; CDR3: CASSLQAGLETQYF; J: TRBJ2-5; size: -; D: -; V: TRBV11-1
DNA: TGCAGCGTTGTGGGCTACACTGAAGCTTTCTTT; CDR3: CSVVGYTEAFF; J: TRBJ1-1; size: -; D: -; V: TRBV29-1
DNA: TGTGCCAGCAGCGTAGGAGCGGGAGACTACAATGAGCAGTTCTTC; CDR3: CASSVGAGDYNEQFF; J: TRBJ2-1; size: -; D: TRBD2; V: TRBV9
DNA: TGTGCCAGCAGCCACCCCATGACAATCAATGAGCAGTTCTTC; CDR3: CASSHPMTINEQFF; J: TRBJ2-1; size: -; D: -; V: TRBV3-1/TRBV3-2
DNA: TGCAGCGTTGTCAGGGATGCTAACGAGCAGTACTTC; CDR3: CSVVRDANEQYF; J: TRBJ2-7; size: -; D: -; V: TRBV29-1
DNA: TGTGCCAGTAGTATAGTACAAAACTCCTACGAGCAGTACTTC; CDR3: CASSIVQNSYEQYF; J: TRBJ2-7; size: -; D: -; V: TRBV19
DNA: TGTGCCAGCAGTTTATTGGGCAGCCTCATTAATCAGCCCCAGCATTTT; CDR3: CASSLLGSLINQPQHF; J: TRBJ1-5; size: -; D: -; V: TRBV28
DNA: TGTGCCAGCAGTCAGACTAGCTCCGACAAGTTCTTC; CDR3: CASSQTSSDKFF; J: TRBJ2-1; size: -; D: TRBD2; V: TRBV28
DNA: TGCGCCAGCAGTCATCCGACAGTTCAGGGGGAGACCCAGTACTTC; CDR3: CASSHPTVQGETQYF; J: TRBJ2-5; size: -; D: -; V: TRBV23-1
DNA: TGTGCCACCAGTATGGGACAGGGCCCCTACGAGCAGTACTTC; CDR3: CATSMGQGPYEQYF; J: TRBJ2-7; size: -; D: TRBD1; V: TRBV24-1
DNA: TGTGCCAGTAGTATAGGCCCAGGTGGCTATGGCTACACCTTC; CDR3: CASSIGPGGYGYTF; J: TRBJ1-2; size: -; D: -; V: TRBV19
DNA: TGTGCCAGTAGGGACAGAAATTCACCCCTCCACTTT; CDR3: CASRDRNSPLHF; J: TRBJ1-6; size: -; D: -; V: TRBV19
DNA: TGTGCCAGTAGTCCCCGGGACACTGAAGCTTTCTTT; CDR3: CASSPRDTEAFF; J: TRBJ1-1; size: -; D: -; V: TRBV19
DNA: TGTGCCTCGTCCACCCTGTCGGGGTCAAGGAATTCACCCCTCCACTTT; CDR3: CASSTLSGSRNSPLHF; J: TRBJ1-6; size: once; D: -; V: TRBV19
DNA: TGTGCCAGCAGCCCCCGCGGAGGTTCAGGCTACACCTTC; CDR3: CASSPRGGSGYTF; J: TRBJ1-2; size: -; D: -; V: TRBV7-8